Listed below are T cell receptor beta chains from one sample, sequenced in a study of Graves' ophthalmopathy and Graves' hyperthyroidism. In TCRdb, the multiplex PCR reads were re-called with MiXCR into one record per CDR3 protein. The sample lists over a million distinct CDR3 sequences; about 40% were seen once. The specimen sequenced was peripheral blood or thyroid tissue (not recorded which). These receptor sequences come from an adult man with Graves' hyperthyroidism. Each CDR3 is given with its conserved first and last residue. The D gene is left open where the match is weak. Clone size is stated in some rows and not others, as once, few, many or a class when expanded.

CDR3nt | CDR3aa | v_gene | d_gene | abundance | j_gene
TGTGCCAGCAGCCAATTATCCGAAGGCGGGGCCAACGTCCTGACTTTC | CASSQLSEGGANVLTF | TRBV3-1 | . | few | TRBJ2-6
TGTGCCAGCACACCGGGACAGGGAAAGACCGGGGAGCTGTTTTTT | CASTPGQGKTGELFF | TRBV2 | TRBD1 | many | TRBJ2-2
TGCAGCTTCATAGAGGGGCGGGAGACCCAGTACTTC | CSFIEGRETQYF | TRBV29-1 | . | . | TRBJ2-5
TGTGCCAGCAGCTTGAATAGCCGGGCCTGGCCAACTTCGGCTAATGAAAAACTGTTTTTT | CASSLNSRAWPTSANEKLFF | TRBV7-9 | . | . | TRBJ1-4
TGCAGTGCCCTAAGTTCACAGGGGAATTCACCCCTCCACTTT | CSALSSQGNSPLHF | TRBV20-1 | TRBD1 | few | TRBJ1-6
TGTGCCAGCAACCTTCTTCTACAGGGGGACACTGAAGCTTTCTTT | CASNLLLQGDTEAFF | TRBV2 | TRBD1 | many | TRBJ1-1
TGTGCCAGCAACCGGGGGTTAGAGACCCAGTACTTC | CASNRGLETQYF | TRBV7-9 | . | many | TRBJ2-5
TGTGCCATCAGTGACCCGCGAAAAAGGGCTGAAGCTTTCTTT | CAISDPRKRAEAFF | TRBV10-3 | . | many | TRBJ1-1
TGTGCCAGCAGGACCGGGACAGGGGGGTATGGCTACACCTTC | CASRTGTGGYGYTF | TRBV6-5 | TRBD1 | many | TRBJ1-2
TGTGCCAGCAGTAGGGGACAGGGCCTCACTGAAGCTTTCTTT | CASSRGQGLTEAFF | TRBV25-1 | TRBD1 | . | TRBJ1-1
TGTGCCAGCAGCGCGGGACTAGTCGGCGGGGAGCTGTTTTTT | CASSAGLVGGELFF | TRBV2 | TRBD2 | many | TRBJ2-2
TGTGCCGCTCGGGGGGCATTGTTAACTGAAGCTTTCTTT | CAARGALLTEAFF | TRBV2 | . | many | TRBJ1-1
TGTGCCAGTAGTCTTCGACCGGACAGGCCTAAAGCTTTCTTT | CASSLRPDRPKAFF | TRBV19 | TRBD1 | . | TRBJ1-1
TGTGCCACCAGTGATTCCGGACAGGGGTACGGGGAGCTGTTTTTT | CATSDSGQGYGELFF | TRBV24-1 | TRBD1 | . | TRBJ2-2
TGTGCCAGCAGTTACTTATCGGGCAGAATGAACACTGAAGCTTTCTTT | CASSYLSGRMNTEAFF | TRBV6-6 | . | few | TRBJ1-1
TGTGCCAGCACCCCTGGGACGGGCTCCGAGCAGTACTTC | CASTPGTGSEQYF | TRBV2 | . | . | TRBJ2-7
TGCGCCAGCAGCCAAGAAAGCGGGAGGGTGGAGCAGTACTTC | CASSQESGRVEQYF | TRBV4-1 | TRBD2 | . | TRBJ2-7
TGTGCCAGCAGTCCCCCCGGGACACTTGAGACCCAGTACTTC | CASSPPGTLETQYF | TRBV11-2 | . | few | TRBJ2-5
TGTGCCAGTAGAGGGACAGCTAGCAATCAGCCCCAGCATTTT | CASRGTASNQPQHF | TRBV19 | TRBD1 | many | TRBJ1-5
TGTGCCAGCAGTACTGAACGAATCTCCTATAATTCACCCCTCCACTTT | CASSTERISYNSPLHF | TRBV7-2 | . | . | TRBJ1-6
TGTGCCAGCAGTAGGGAAACATCGACTGGGGCCAACGTCCTGACTTTC | CASSRETSTGANVLTF | TRBV25-1 | . | many | TRBJ2-6
TGTGCCAGCAGCTTAGTCCTTGACGGAACCTACGAGCAGTACTTC | CASSLVLDGTYEQYF | TRBV11-2 | . | many | TRBJ2-7
TGTGCCAGCAGTGCTCTAGGGACAACCACTGAAGCTTTCTTT | CASSALGTTTEAFF | TRBV25-1 | . | . | TRBJ1-1
TGCAGTGCTCGGGACAGGCTAACATACACCGGGGAGCTGTTTTTT | CSARDRLTYTGELFF | TRBV20-1 | TRBD1 | many | TRBJ2-2
TGTGCCAGCATAGGCAACAGGCAAGAGACCCAGTACTTC | CASIGNRQETQYF | TRBV2 | . | many | TRBJ2-5
TGCAGTGCTAAGGTTATGAGTCGCACAGATACGCAGTACTTC | CSAKVMSRTDTQYF | TRBV20-1 | . | once | TRBJ2-7
TGTGCCAGCAGAAAACCCCGCGGCAACACTGAAGCTTTCTTT | CASRKPRGNTEAFF | TRBV7-2 | . | many | TRBJ1-1
TGTGCCAGCAGCTTGGGACTTTTAAACTACGAGCAGTACTTC | CASSLGLLNYEQYF | TRBV7-8 | . | many | TRBJ2-7
TGTGCCAGCAGCTTATTTGCCGGCGAGCAGTACTTC | CASSLFAGEQYF | TRBV7-8 | . | many | TRBJ2-7
TGTGCCAGCAGCTTGTATCCAGCGTTGAACACTGAAGCTTTCTTT | CASSLYPALNTEAFF | TRBV5-4 | . | . | TRBJ1-1
TGCAGTGCTATCTTCACGGCGGGAGTAGAGACCCAGTACTTC | CSAIFTAGVETQYF | TRBV20-1 | TRBD2 | . | TRBJ2-5
TGTGCCAGCATTGGATTGGCAGGAGGAATCACCGGGGAGCTGTTTTTT | CASIGLAGGITGELFF | TRBV2 | . | . | TRBJ2-2